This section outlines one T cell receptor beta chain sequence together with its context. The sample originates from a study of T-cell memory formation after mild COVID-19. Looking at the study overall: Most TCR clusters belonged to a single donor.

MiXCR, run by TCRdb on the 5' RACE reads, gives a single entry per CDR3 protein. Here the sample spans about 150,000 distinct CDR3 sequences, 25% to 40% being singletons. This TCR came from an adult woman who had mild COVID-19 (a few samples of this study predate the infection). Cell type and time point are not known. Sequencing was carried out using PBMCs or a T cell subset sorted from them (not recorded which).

The CDR3 here is CASSFPPPGEGHQETQYF. DNA for the CDR3: TGCGCCAGCAGCTTCCCCCCGCCGGGGGAGGGCCACCAAGAGACCCAGTACTTC. The chain links TRBV5-1 to TRBJ2-5; 7 bases fit TRBD2. The germline CDR1 and CDR2 sequences are SGHRS and YFSETQ. This CDR3 comprises 18 residues. J was trimmed by 0 bases and V by 2 bases; bases with no gene match: 13.